This T cell receptor (beta chain) was identified in a study of cytomegalovirus exposure and HLA in healthy donors (dated 2017 in TCRdb). At the level of the whole study: According to a later analysis, one platform produced both the 120 validation repertoires and the roughly 640 repertoires of the first cohort. The study aimed to test whether signatures of past pathogen exposure could be identified by cataloging public T cell receptors. Along with the approximately 620-subject first cohort, a separate validation cohort of 120 different subjects was used. To predict cytomegalovirus infection status, the study brought together high-throughput TCR immunosequencing, statistical association of individual TCRs with disease status, and machine learning.

The study at large found these results: In vitro tests confirmed that a few of the cytomegalovirus-associated TCR beta chains recognize cytomegalovirus antigens. The authors suggested that the approach could potentially be extended to other disease states and immunological phenotypes. The classifier was reported to diagnose cytomegalovirus status with high specificity and sensitivity in both the original cohort and the validation cohort. While some public TCRs were present in many individuals, most TCR sequences turned up only very rarely across donors. The validation cohort had no HLA typing available for a later analysis, so co-occurrence within that cohort was assessed over all 120 or so repertoires. Subsequent analysis determined that TCRs grouped into clusters in the first cohort also showed a tendency toward co-occurrence across the approximately 120 validation repertoires, and approximately 94% of cluster scores exceeded 0. A total of roughly 160 TCR beta chains were listed by the study as associated with cytomegalovirus.

At the junction V is shortened by 3 bases and J by 4 bases, with 16 bases in between. The CDR3 runs 16 residues from the cysteine to the phenylalanine. The entry retains the CDR3 DNA only, 48 bases that are in frame from base 1. In the germline V gene (reference sequence), CDR1 corresponds to LNHDA and CDR2 to SQIVND. This clone showed up just once. Its antigen target is currently unknown. Qualities for individual bases were not recorded, and no much larger clone is one base off. Separate from the approximately 700-subject first cohort, the validation cohort of roughly 120 subjects was the group to which the donors belonged. Library generation was performed with the immunoSEQ multiplex PCR assay. The authors' pipeline ran thus. A statistical classification framework was built to diagnose cytomegalovirus status from the catalog of TCR beta chain sequences. Held by TCRdb, this immuneACCESS table contains in-frame sequences only and omits some clones. Under half of the omission traces to an unresolved V gene where checked; the cause of the rest is unknown. V, J and clone size are taken as reported in that table, and D and trimming were inferred from the DNA itself. The sample data list 150,000 or so clones, and around 90% of these were observed just once. Clones ranked in the top ten supply over 5% of the sample.

The chain joins TRBV19 to TRBJ2-1, and perhaps TRBD2 as D gene, on 6 matching bases. This receptor was taken from a woman aged 25-40 years in good health and CMV-seropositive. Input material: PBMCs. Here the CDR3 is given as CASSMEGDPRYNEQFF. The nucleotide sequence is TGTGCCAGTAGTATGGAGGGCGATCCTAGATACAATGAGCAGTTCTTC.